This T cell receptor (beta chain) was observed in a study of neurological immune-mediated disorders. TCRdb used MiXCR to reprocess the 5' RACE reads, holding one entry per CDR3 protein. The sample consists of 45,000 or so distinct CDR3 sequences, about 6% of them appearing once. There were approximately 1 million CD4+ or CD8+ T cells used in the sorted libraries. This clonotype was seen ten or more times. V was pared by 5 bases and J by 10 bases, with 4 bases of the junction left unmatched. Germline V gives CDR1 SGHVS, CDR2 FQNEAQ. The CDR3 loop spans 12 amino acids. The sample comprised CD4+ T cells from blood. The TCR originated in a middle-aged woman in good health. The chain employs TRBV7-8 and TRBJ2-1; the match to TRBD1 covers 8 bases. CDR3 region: CASSPGQGEQFF. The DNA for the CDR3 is TGTGCCAGCAGCCCAGGACAGGGAGAGCAGTTCTTC.